The entry below gives a single TCR beta chain sequence along with its context. A few counts support this clone. It has no known antigen specificity. Base-call qualities are not available, and no considerably larger clone is one nucleotide away. Participants in the prospective study were enrolled through a virtual design, were aged roughly 18 to 95 years, and lived in some 24 United States geographic areas. Cohort assignment in the prospective study relied on participant-reported clinical history from a screening survey and a study questionnaire. Exposed participants had been in contact with someone with a PCR-confirmed or clinician-diagnosed COVID-19 case within 2 weeks of study entry. Mobile phlebotomists in the prospective study collected whole blood, serum and a nasopharyngeal or oropharyngeal swab from every participant. Additional blood draws and questionnaires over an approximately 2-month period could optionally be provided by prospective study participants. Before DNA extraction, prospective study blood samples were shipped either frozen or at room temperature.

The cysteine opens and the phenylalanine closes a CDR3 of 18 amino acids. Only CDR3 DNA is held: 54 bases, read in frame from base 1. The V end loses 1 base and the J end loses 4 bases, and a stretch of 20 bases separates them. The germline V gene specifies MGHRA as CDR1 and YSYEKL as CDR2. This entry belongs to a study of blood T cell repertoires in COVID-19 (TCRdb year 2020). As for the study more broadly: The collaborator samples originated in the United States, Italy and Spain and spanned the acute and convalescent phases of COVID-19. The repertoires were released in a freely available public database meant as a resource for research on the immune response to SARS-CoV-2. Sample metadata almost always included a de-identified subject ID, COVID-19 status, age in years and sex. The dataset comprised deeply sampled blood TCRbeta repertoires from subjects exposed to, actively infected with, or recovered from COVID-19. The samples were drawn from the first 160 participants of the ongoing ImmuneRACE study and from 1,200 or so subjects provided by 6 global collaborators. The prospective study material was composed of cDNA or gDNA derived from T cells, B-cell-depleted T cells, or PBMCs. HLA class I and class II types, where available, came from metadata supplied by the sample provider rather than from assay-based typing.

TCRbeta CDR3 regions were amplified from genomic DNA using the immunoSEQ Assay, a bias-controlled multiplex PCR. From the authors' description of their analysis: The number of nucleated cells in each sample was estimated by amplification of reference gene primers within the assay. To quantify the absolute abundance of each unique TCRbeta CDR3 rearrangement, sequence reads were collapsed and filtered. For each sample, productive Simpson clonality was calculated as the square root of Simpson's diversity index over productive rearrangements. This is the immuneACCESS table as TCRdb keeps it, with only in-frame sequences that have V and J called. A part of the clones is gone; compared with another copy, unresolved V genes explain less than half, and the rest is unexplained. Clone size and the V and J calls come from that table; the DNA yielded D and trimming. The sample table records 280,000 or so clones; roughly 91% of these occur just once. 2.9% of the sample is held by the ten biggest clonotypes.

Study-level results and caveats: Clinical and demographic metadata were provided uncurated, with the amount varying by source and participant.

Sequencing was done on a sample of PBMCs or T cells enriched from blood (not recorded which). The sequence came from a woman aged 50 to 65 who had been exposed to COVID-19. The chain couples TRBV4-1 to TRBJ1-3; the D gene cannot be named for sure. The DNA reads as follows: TGCGCCAGCAGCCAAGGACCGACCGTAGGCGGTACAGGAAACACCATATATTTT. It codes for CASSQGPTVGGTGNTIYF.